These 17 T cell receptor beta chains came from one sample sequenced in a study of blood T cell repertoires in COVID-19 (dated by TCRdb to 2020 to 2022). Libraries were made using the immunoSEQ multiplex PCR assay. TCRdb mirrors the immuneACCESS table, restricted to in-frame sequences. Some clones are absent from its copies; in checked studies, under half trace to an unresolved V gene, and the reason for the others is unknown. The table for this sample lists 200,000 or so clones; roughly 88% of them were counted only once. The biggest ten clones account for under 4% of the sample. The sequenced sample was PBMCs or T cells enriched from blood (not recorded which). The receptors here all came from a woman in her thirties or forties with acute COVID-19.

The V gene is TRBV7-2, the J gene TRBJ1-5; 11 bases are shared with TRBD1. The CDR3 extends over 15 amino acids. Trimming at V came to 6 bases and at J to 4 bases, leaving 5 bases not matched to a gene. Per germline, CDR1 SGHTA and CDR2 FQGNSA. CDR3 in DNA: TGTGCCAGCAGGTTGGGACAGGGGGTGAATCAGCCCCAGCATTTT. This sequence encodes CASRLGQGVNQPQHF.

The chain links TRBV15 to TRBJ1-2; 8 bases match TRBD1. The V and J ends lost 0 bases and 4 bases, in that order; junction bases with no gene match: 7. This CDR3 is 16 amino acids long. CDR1 is LNHNV and CDR2 is YYDKDF in the germline V gene (reference sequence). The CDR3 here is CATSREQGVASYGYTF. The CDR3 DNA reads TGTGCCACCAGCAGAGAACAGGGGGTGGCGAGCTATGGCTACACCTTC.

This rearrangement joins TRBV3-1 (or the pseudogene TRBV3-2) to TRBJ1-2, with D maybe TRBD1 (5 bases). The CDR3 totals 16 residues. Germline V gives CDR1 LGHDT, CDR2 YNNKEL (reference sequence). V dropped 1 base and J dropped 3 bases, with 15 bases sitting between them. The DNA for the CDR3 is TGTGCCAGCAGCCAAGTTGTGGCAGGGTGGGACTATGGCTACACCTTC. Protein product: CASSQVVAGWDYGYTF.

The chain couples TRBV19 to TRBJ1-1, with TRBD1 matching 8 bases. V lost 3 bases, J lost 4 bases, and 4 bases stayed unmatched. Germline values: CDR1 LNHDA, CDR2 SQIVND (reference sequence). The CDR3 contains 14 residues. CDR3 in amino acids: CASSIHRGTTEAFF. CDR3 DNA: TGTGCCAGTAGTATTCACAGGGGGACCACTGAAGCTTTCTTT.

V and J are TRBV18 and TRBJ2-2; 13 positions agree with TRBD2. The CDR3 totals 16 residues. The germline gives CDR1 KGHSH, CDR2 LQKENI. The V gene end was trimmed by 5 bases and the J gene end by 5 bases; junction bases not matched to a gene: 5. The CDR3 region has the DNA TGTGCCAGCTCAGCAAGGACTAGCGGGGGAACCGGGGAGCTGTTTTTT. Encoded protein: CASSARTSGGTGELFF.

This clone was observed a handful of times. This chain links TRBV19 with TRBJ1-4; no clear D. The V gene lost 9 bases and the J gene lost 0 bases, with 8 bases spanning the gap. The CDR3 is 13 amino acids. Germline-derived CDR1 and CDR2 are LNHDA and SQIVND (reference sequence). In nucleotides, the CDR3 is TGTGCCAGCAGAGGCGCAACTAATGAAAAACTGTTTTTT. Protein: CASRGATNEKLFF.

The J gene is TRBJ1-2, the V gene TRBV11-2; no clear D gene. The germline V gene has CDR1 SGHAT and CDR2 FQNNGV. The CDR3 runs to 12 residues. Trimming took off 5 bases at V and 6 bases at J, with 10 bases between the two ends. The CDR3 reads CASSLGVDGYTF. In DNA, the CDR3 is TGTGCCAGCAGCCTTGGAGTGGATGGCTACACCTTC.

V gene TRBV11-2 combines with J gene TRBJ1-4; D is ambiguous. Deletions cut 3 bases from V and 5 bases from J, with 10 bases between. The CDR3 is 14 amino acids. The V gene's germline CDR1 is SGHAT and CDR2 FQNNGV. In nucleotides, the CDR3 is TGTGCCAGCAGCTTCAGAAGAGGGAATGAAAAACTGTTTTTT. It encodes CASSFRRGNEKLFF.

V and J are TRBV25-1 and TRBJ1-1; D might be TRBD1 (6 bases). Between the trimmed V and J ends, which lost 7 bases and 4 bases, there was a span of 16 bases. This CDR3 region has 14 residues. Germline V gives CDR1 MGHDK, CDR2 SYGVNS. The CDR3 DNA reads TGTGCCAGCATACCACAGGGTTTCGGCACTGAAGCTTTCTTT. Protein product: CASIPQGFGTEAFF.

V gene TRBV7-3 combines with J gene TRBJ2-5; weak D call: TRBD2 (7 bases). Between the trimmed V and J ends, which lost 6 bases and 5 bases, there was a span of 13 bases. CDR1 and CDR2 (germline): SGHTA, FQGTGA. The CDR3 runs to 13 residues. The CDR3 region has the DNA TGTGCCAGCAGTAAACAGGGAGGGGAGACCCAGTACTTC. This codes for CASSKQGGETQYF.

The CDR3 reads CASGRSVGEGNQPQHF. The CDR3 DNA follows: TGTGCCAGCGGTAGAAGCGTAGGGGAGGGCAATCAGCCCCAGCATTTT. This chain joins TRBV3-1 (or the pseudogene TRBV3-2) and TRBJ1-5; TRBD1 is a possible D gene (5 bases). Trimming shortened V by 8 bases and J by 2 bases, and 19 bases separated the two germline ends. CDR1 is LGHDT and CDR2 is YNNKEL in the germline V gene (reference sequence). The CDR3 extends over 16 amino acids.

CDR3 region: CASSSSGAGEKLFF. The CDR3 DNA follows: TGTGCCAGCAGTTCATCAGGGGCCGGTGAAAAACTGTTTTTT. This chain links TRBV6-5 with TRBJ1-4, with D possibly matching TRBD1 (6 bases). CDR1 and CDR2 (germline): MNHEY, SVGAGI. The V end lost 4 bases, the J end lost 7 bases, and 13 bases lay between the germline ends. This CDR3 is built from 14 residues.

This chain joins TRBV2 and TRBJ1-2; D remains ambiguous. The CDR3 has 15 amino acids. Germline V gene data show CDR1 as SNHLY and CDR2 as FYNNEI. Deletions cut 2 bases from V and 2 bases from J, with 12 bases between. The CDR3 reads CASSEIGWRNYGYTF. The CDR3 nucleotides read TGTGCCAGCAGTGAAATCGGGTGGAGGAACTATGGCTACACCTTC.

The chain couples TRBV24-1 to TRBJ2-2; D remains unclear. Trimming pared 4 bases from V and 1 base from J, leaving 3 bases between. The CDR3 consists of 13 residues. The germline gives CDR1 KGHDR, CDR2 SFDVKD. The CDR3 is CATSDQNTGELFF. The DNA of the CDR3 is TGTGCCACCAGTGACCAGAACACCGGGGAGCTGTTTTTT.

The chain is built from TRBV9 and TRBJ1-5, with 10 bases matching TRBD1. This CDR3 is built from 16 residues. V dropped 3 bases and J dropped 3; count of bases not matched to a gene: 6. Germline V gives CDR1 SGDLS, CDR2 YYNGEE. CDR3 nucleotides: TGTGCCAGCAGCGGTGGGACAGGGGATTACAATCAGCCCCAGCATTTT. This translates into CASSGGTGDYNQPQHF.

This clone was counted only a few times. The CDR3 region has the DNA TGTGCCAGCCTTCAGGGCATTGGGCATCAGCCCCAGCATTTT. This encodes CASLQGIGHQPQHF. The chain carries TRBV19 and TRBJ1-5, with a tentative D call TRBD1 (5 bases). Trimming removed 9 bases from V and 5 bases from J, with 17 bases in between. Germline values: CDR1 LNHDA, CDR2 SQIVND (reference sequence). This CDR3 has 14 amino acids.

V gene TRBV28 combines with J gene TRBJ2-5; D is ambiguous. V was trimmed by 7 bases and J by 0 bases, leaving 15 bases between them. Looked up from germline, CDR1 is MDHEN and CDR2 is SYDVKM. This CDR3 spans 15 amino acids. The CDR3 region is CASTSASWYQETQYF. Here the CDR3 DNA reads TGTGCCAGCACCAGCGCATCTTGGTACCAAGAGACCCAGTACTTC.